Following are 18 T cell receptor beta chains from one sample sequenced in a study of blood T cell repertoires in COVID-19. Sequencing used immunoSEQ multiplex PCR; TCRdb keeps in-frame clones, though not all of them. Counted here are some 200,000 clones, around nine tenths occurring once; the ten biggest clones make up around 0.77%. The sequencing sample was made of PBMCs or T cells enriched from blood (not recorded which). Receptors originate from a woman younger than 35 who had recovered from COVID-19.

The rearrangement links TRBV7-2 to TRBJ2-7; possible D gene TRBD2, 6 bases. In germline, CDR1 is SGHTA, CDR2 FQGNSA. The V and J ends lost 1 base and 3 bases respectively, with 13 bases between them. CDR3 length equals 15 residues. CDR3 DNA sequence: TGTGCCAGCAGCTTAGAGGGGACTGGCGACTACGAGCAGTACTTC. The encoded protein is CASSLEGTGDYEQYF.

The chain combines TRBV6-2 or TRBV6-3 with TRBJ2-3; unclear D gene. Trimming took off 6 bases at V and 9 bases at J, with 13 bases between the two ends. The CDR3 extends over 12 amino acids. Germline assignment: CDR1 MNHEY and CDR2 SVGEGT. CDR3 sequence reads: CASSTRLRTQYF. CDR3 bases: TGTGCCAGCAGCACCCGGTTGAGGACGCAGTATTTT.

The rearrangement uses TRBV9 and TRBJ1-6; TRBD1 agrees at 7 bases. The CDR3 is 14 residues long. With V trimmed by 3 bases and J by 10 bases, 7 bases remained unmatched. From germline, CDR1 is SGDLS and CDR2 YYNGEE. The CDR3 loop is CASSDTGARSPLHF. The DNA of the CDR3 is TGTGCCAGCAGCGACACAGGGGCCCGGTCACCCCTCCACTTT.

J is TRBJ2-5 and V is TRBV23-1; 12 nucleotides match TRBD2. TRBV23-1 qualifies as an ORF whose function is uncertain. V was clipped by 10 bases and J by 7 bases; unmatched bases: 31. The CDR3 is 21 residues long. The CDR3 region has the DNA TGCGCCAATGAGACTAGCGGGAGCCCCCCTCCACGCTCCACGACCATGGGGACCCAGTACTTC. Protein product: CANETSGSPPPRSTTMGTQYF.

The V and J genes are TRBV9 and TRBJ2-3; 9 bases line up with TRBD1. This CDR3 is 15 amino acids long. Germline values: CDR1 SGDLS, CDR2 YYNGEE. Losses at the gene ends were 4 bases for V and 1 base for J; bases not matched to a gene: 4. CDR3 sequence reads: CASSMRTGGTDTQYF. CDR3 coding DNA: TGTGCCAGCAGCATGAGGACAGGGGGCACAGATACGCAGTATTTT.

This sequence joins TRBV6-5 and TRBJ1-4; 10 positions match TRBD1. The V segment lost 6 bases and the J segment 6 bases; nucleotides outside the gene matches: 7. Per the germline V gene, CDR1 is MNHEY and CDR2 is SVGAGI. This CDR3 comprises 15 residues. CDR3 sequence reads: CASSDLGQGHEKLFF. DNA for the CDR3: TGTGCCAGCAGCGATTTGGGACAGGGGCATGAAAAACTGTTTTTT.

This chain connects TRBV3-1 (or the pseudogene TRBV3-2) to TRBJ2-2; TRBD1 matches 7 bases. V shed 10 bases, J shed 6 bases, and the junction held 8 bases outside the gene matches. This CDR3 comprises 13 residues. Germline loops: CDR1 LGHDT, CDR2 YNNKEL (reference sequence). In DNA, the CDR3 is TGTGCCACCAAGGAACAGGGGTCCGGGGAGCTGTTTTTT. This gives the protein CATKEQGSGELFF.

In nucleotides, the CDR3 is TGTGCCAGCAGCCAAGTATCCGGTATCTACGAGCAGTACTTC. Amino acid sequence: CASSQVSGIYEQYF. The V gene is TRBV3-1 (or the pseudogene TRBV3-2), the J gene TRBJ2-7, with D uncertain. V lost 1 base and J lost 3, with 10 bases in between. This CDR3 has 14 residues. CDR1 and CDR2 (germline): LGHDT, YNNKEL (reference sequence).

The V gene is TRBV4-1, the J gene TRBJ1-2, with TRBD1 matching over 9 bases. This CDR3 has 16 amino acids. The germline CDR1 and CDR2 sequences are MGHRA and YSYEKL. V trimming: 4 bases; J trimming: 1 base; junction bases outside the gene matches: 7. The CDR3 DNA reads TGCGCCAGCAGCCGCCAACCGGGACAGGGTAACTATGGCTACACCTTC. It codes for CASSRQPGQGNYGYTF.

This chain uses TRBV6-5 with TRBJ2-5, with 13 bases identical to TRBD2. Germline lookup yields CDR1 MNHEY and CDR2 SVGAGI. The V segment lost 6 bases and the J segment 5 bases; nucleotides outside the gene matches: 6. The CDR3 is 15 amino acids. The CDR3: CASSRTSGSVETQYF. The CDR3 DNA reads as TGTGCCAGCAGCCGGACTAGCGGGAGTGTGGAGACCCAGTACTTC.

This clone showed up just once. The CDR3 is CASSPRDRGNEQFF. Here the CDR3 DNA reads TGTGCCAGCAGCCCCAGAGACAGGGGCAATGAGCAGTTCTTC. This chain links TRBV11-3 with TRBJ2-1, with 8 bases lining up with TRBD1. This CDR3 is 14 amino acids long. J was trimmed by 6 bases and V by 5 bases; bases with no gene match: 6. Germline V gene data show CDR1 as SGHNT and CDR2 as YENEEA.

The chain recombines TRBV6-5 with TRBJ2-2; D might be TRBD2 (5 bases). The CDR3 extends over 14 amino acids. V lost 8 bases, J lost 4 bases, and 14 bases lay in between. Germline CDR1 and CDR2: MNHEY and SVGAGI. The CDR3 reads CASGSPAGTGELFF. In DNA form, the CDR3 reads TGTGCCAGCGGGTCGCCGGCGGGCACCGGGGAGCTGTTTTTT.

The J gene is TRBJ2-5, the V gene TRBV27; no definite D call. V lost 1 base and J 5 bases, leaving 11 bases between the germline ends. In germline, CDR1 is MNHEY, CDR2 SMNVEV (reference sequence). The length of the CDR3 is 14 residues. CDR3 sequence: CASSLFVGRETQYF. CDR3 coding DNA: TGTGCCAGCAGTTTATTCGTCGGTCGGGAGACCCAGTACTTC.

The rearrangement joins TRBV11-2 to TRBJ1-1, with D perhaps TRBD1 (5 bases). Trimming pared 2 bases from V and 1 base from J, leaving 11 bases between. The CDR3 contains 15 residues. Germline CDR1 SGHAT, CDR2 FQNNGV. The CDR3 region is CASSLNGAPNTEAFF. CDR3 nucleotide sequence: TGTGCCAGCAGCTTAAATGGGGCGCCGAACACTGAAGCTTTCTTT.

The chain employs TRBV9 and TRBJ2-1; 10 bases align to TRBD1. This CDR3 spans 16 amino acids. Trimming at V came to 4 bases and at J to 10 bases, leaving 14 bases not matched to a gene. The germline V gene has CDR1 SGDLS and CDR2 YYNGEE. The DNA of the CDR3 is TGTGCCAGCAGCCCCCGCCCGGGGACAGGGGTCGTCGAGCAGTTCTTC. Translated: CASSPRPGTGVVEQFF. Complete variable domain (other parts from reference TRBV9 and TRBJ2-1): DSGVTQTPKHLITATGQRVTLRCSPRSGDLSVYWYQQSLDQGLQFLIQYYNGEERAKGNILERFSAQQFPDLHSELNLSSLELGDSALYFCASSPRPGTGVVEQFFGPGTRLTVL.

The chain couples TRBV18 to TRBJ2-1; TRBD2 matches 10 bases. CDR3 size: 18 residues. Germline V gene lookup returns CDR1 KGHSH and CDR2 LQKENI. V trimming: 2 bases; J trimming: 0 bases; junction bases outside the gene matches: 7. The CDR3 coding sequence is TGTGCCAGCTCACCAACGCCTAGCGGGGGCAGCTCCTACAATGAGCAGTTCTTC. Translation gives CASSPTPSGGSSYNEQFF.

The chain employs TRBV29-1 and TRBJ2-7; 12 nucleotides match TRBD2. This CDR3 spans 15 amino acids. Germline V lookup: CDR1 SQVTM, CDR2 ANQGSEA. J was trimmed by 2 bases and V by 3 bases; bases with no gene match: 5. Here the CDR3 reads CSVETWTSGAYEQYF. The DNA of the CDR3 is TGCAGCGTTGAGACGTGGACTAGCGGGGCCTACGAGCAGTACTTC.

V gene TRBV19 combines with J gene TRBJ1-2, with 12 bases that match TRBD1. Per germline, CDR1 LNHDA and CDR2 SQIVND (reference sequence). The CDR3 consists of 15 residues. CDR3 sequence (DNA): TGTGCTACAGTCGAGGGGACAGGGGGCTACTATGGCTACACCTTC. Its translation: CATVEGTGGYYGYTF.